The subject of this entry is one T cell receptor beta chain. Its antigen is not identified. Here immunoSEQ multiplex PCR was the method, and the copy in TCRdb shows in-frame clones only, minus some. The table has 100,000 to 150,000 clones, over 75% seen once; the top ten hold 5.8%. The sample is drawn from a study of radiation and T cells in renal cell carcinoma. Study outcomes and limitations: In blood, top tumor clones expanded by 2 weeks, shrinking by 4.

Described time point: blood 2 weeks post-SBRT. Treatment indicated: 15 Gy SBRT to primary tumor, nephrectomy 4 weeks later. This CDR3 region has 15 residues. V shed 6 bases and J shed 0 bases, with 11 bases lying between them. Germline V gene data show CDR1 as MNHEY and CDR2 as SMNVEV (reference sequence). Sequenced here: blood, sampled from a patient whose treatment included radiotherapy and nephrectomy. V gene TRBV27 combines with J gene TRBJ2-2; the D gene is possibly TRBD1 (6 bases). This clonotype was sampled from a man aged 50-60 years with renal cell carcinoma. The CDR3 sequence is CASRQGIANTGELFF. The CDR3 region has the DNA TGTGCCAGCAGACAGGGCATCGCGAACACCGGGGAGCTGTTTTTT.